Given below is one T cell receptor beta chain in context. Its antigen is unknown. These data belong to a study of T cell repertoires in cytomegalovirus infection. Study-wide results and limits: HLA-C-restricted CMV-specific TCR beta clonotypes were dominant in the ex vivo response.

This CDR3 has 16 amino acids. V dropped 4 bases and J dropped 2 bases, with 15 bases sitting between them. Germline CDR1 reads LGHNT; CDR2 reads FRNRAP. One entry per CDR3 protein, called by TCRdb with MiXCR from the reads. The sample lists 600,000 to 700,000 distinct CDR3 sequences, about 30% occurring once. The sample here was cultured PBMCs, taken from culture after CMV antigen stimulation. The TCR sequence derives from a human donor in good health (CMV status not recorded). Some clones in this sample may be carry-over from other donors' samples. This chain joins TRBV12-5 and TRBJ2-4; D is uncertain. The CDR3 DNA is TGTGCTAGTGGTTCCCCTTCTCGAGATCCCAAAAACATTCAGTACTTC. Amino acids: CASGSPSRDPKNIQYF.